The following is a T cell receptor beta chain sequence with its context. What it binds is unknown. The data derive from a study of cytomegalovirus exposure and HLA in healthy donors. Whole-study context: Falling in the Caucasian-associated ancestry cluster were about 82% of approximately 400 genotyped donors. Study-wide results and limits: The productive fraction for most TCR beta V segments was about 87% or about 30% in an earlier analysis. A later analysis reportedly identified an Asian-associated ancestry cluster as carrying fewer N-insertions than the approximately 640-donor mean.

60 Vbeta and 13 Jbeta primers were used in PCR. Measured with immunoSEQ multiplex PCR; TCRdb has only the in-frame clones, and not every one. The table records some 150,000 clones, 55% to 75% of them present only once. Sequencing was performed on PBMCs. This TCR derives from a human donor in good health.

This chain's CDR3 is CAWSERGATYNEQFF. The CDR3 DNA reads as TGTGCCTGGAGCGAGCGGGGGGCCACCTACAATGAGCAGTTCTTC. The chain recombines TRBV30 with TRBJ2-1; TRBD2 matches 9 bases. Germline CDR1 GTSNPN, CDR2 SVGIG (reference sequence). CDR3 length: 15 amino acids. V dropped 3 bases and J dropped 2; count of bases not matched to a gene: 5.